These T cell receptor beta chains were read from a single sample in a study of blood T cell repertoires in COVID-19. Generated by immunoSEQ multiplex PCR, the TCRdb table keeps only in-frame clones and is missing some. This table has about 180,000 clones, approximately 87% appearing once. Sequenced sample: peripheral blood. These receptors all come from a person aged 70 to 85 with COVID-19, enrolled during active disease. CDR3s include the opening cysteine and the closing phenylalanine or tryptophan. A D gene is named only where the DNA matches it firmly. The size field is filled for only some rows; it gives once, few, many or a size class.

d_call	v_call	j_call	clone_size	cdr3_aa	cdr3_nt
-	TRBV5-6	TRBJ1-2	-	CASSFDLADKNYGYTF	TGTGCCAGCAGCTTTGATCTGGCAGACAAAAACTATGGCTACACCTTC
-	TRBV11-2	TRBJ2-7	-	CASSFFKYPNAAYEQYF	TGTGCCAGCAGCTTTTTTAAGTATCCTAATGCCGCCTACGAGCAGTACTTC
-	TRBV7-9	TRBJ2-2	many	CASSLAGSSGSELFF	TGTGCCAGCAGCTTAGCGGGGTCCTCGGGATCGGAGCTGTTTTTT
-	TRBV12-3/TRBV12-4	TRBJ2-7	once	CASSRGSSYEQYF	TGTGCCAGCAGCAGGGGCAGCTCCTACGAGCAGTACTTC
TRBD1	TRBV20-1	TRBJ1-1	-	CSASSTGETEAFF	TGCAGTGCCAGTTCGACAGGGGAGACTGAAGCTTTCTTT
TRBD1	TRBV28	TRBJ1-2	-	CASSPADRRYGYTF	TGTGCCAGCAGTCCAGCGGACAGGCGCTATGGCTACACCTTC
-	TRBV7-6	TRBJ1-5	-	CASSGADRGNQPQHF	TGTGCCAGCAGCGGGGCCGACCGGGGCAATCAGCCCCAGCATTTT
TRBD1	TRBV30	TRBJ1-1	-	CARQQGAGTEAFF	TGTGCCAGACAACAGGGGGCAGGCACTGAAGCTTTCTTT
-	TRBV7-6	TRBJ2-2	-	CASRPGYANTGELFF	TGTGCCAGCAGACCAGGATACGCGAACACCGGGGAGCTGTTTTTT
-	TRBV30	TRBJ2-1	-	CAWSVNQASDEQFF	TGTGCCTGGAGTGTAAACCAGGCTAGCGATGAGCAGTTCTTC
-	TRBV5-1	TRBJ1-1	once	CASSPGGLTEAFF	TGCGCCAGCAGCCCCGGGGGGCTTACTGAAGCTTTCTTT
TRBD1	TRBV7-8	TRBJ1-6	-	CASSLTGGSNSPLHF	TGTGCCAGCAGCCTAACAGGGGGCTCCAATTCACCCCTCCACTTT
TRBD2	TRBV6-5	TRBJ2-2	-	CASSYFAGTSIGELFF	TGTGCCAGCAGTTACTTCGCCGGGACTAGCATCGGGGAGCTGTTTTTT
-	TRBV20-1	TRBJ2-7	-	CSATIVDEQYF	TGCAGTGCTACGATAGTGGACGAGCAGTACTTC
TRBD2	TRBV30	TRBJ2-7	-	CAWSSGSPEQYF	TGTGCCTGGTCCAGCGGGAGCCCCGAGCAGTACTTC
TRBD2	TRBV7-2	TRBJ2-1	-	CASSSVGTSGELVQFF	TGTGCCAGCAGCTCCGTGGGGACTAGCGGTGAGCTCGTGCAGTTCTTC
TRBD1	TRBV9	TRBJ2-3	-	CASSVRDRGNTQYF	TGTGCCAGCAGCGTAAGGGACAGGGGTAATACGCAGTATTTT
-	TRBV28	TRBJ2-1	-	CASSQPGSNEQFF	TGTGCCAGCAGCCAACCAGGGTCCAATGAGCAGTTCTTC
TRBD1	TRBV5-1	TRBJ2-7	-	CASSPPGQRNYEQYF	TGCGCCAGCAGCCCTCCGGGACAGCGGAACTACGAGCAGTACTTC
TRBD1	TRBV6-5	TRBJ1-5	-	CASSPRTGDQPQHF	TGTGCCAGCAGTCCCAGGACAGGGGATCAGCCCCAGCATTTT
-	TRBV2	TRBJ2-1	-	CASTPARTRGNEQFF	TGTGCCAGCACCCCAGCCCGGACTCGCGGGAATGAGCAGTTCTTC
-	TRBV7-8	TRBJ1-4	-	CASSIYFSRFLGDEKLFF	TGTGCCAGCAGCATATACTTCTCGCGATTCCTAGGCGATGAAAAACTGTTTTTT
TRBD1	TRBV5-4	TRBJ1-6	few	CASTVGGQNSPLHF	TGTGCCAGCACGGTCGGGGGACAGAATTCACCCCTCCACTTT
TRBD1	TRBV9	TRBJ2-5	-	CASSELPGQGKETQYF	TGTGCCAGCAGCGAACTTCCGGGACAGGGGAAAGAGACCCAGTACTTC
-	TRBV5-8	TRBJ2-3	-	CASSLGLGGPSTDTQYF	TGTGCCAGCAGCTTGGGGCTCGGGGGACCGAGCACAGATACGCAGTATTTT
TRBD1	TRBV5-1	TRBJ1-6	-	CASSLVGSVRGLNSPLHF	TGCGCCAGCAGCTTGGTCGGTTCCGTCAGGGGGCTTAATTCACCCCTCCACTTT
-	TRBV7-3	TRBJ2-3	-	CASSLGGRADTQYF	TGTGCCAGCAGCTTAGGCGGGCGGGCAGATACGCAGTATTTT
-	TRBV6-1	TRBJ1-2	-	CASSEAWGRDGYTF	TGTGCCAGCAGTGAAGCTTGGGGGCGCGATGGCTACACCTTC
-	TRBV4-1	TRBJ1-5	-	CASSQTPGRDNYQPQHF	TGCGCCAGCAGCCAAACCCCAGGTCGGGACAACTATCAGCCCCAGCATTTT
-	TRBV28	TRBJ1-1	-	CASSFIQGSIRTEAFF	TGTGCCAGCAGTTTTATTCAGGGTAGTATCCGCACTGAAGCTTTCTTT
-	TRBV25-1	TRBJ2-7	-	CASSDLGLIGSEQYF	TGTGCCAGCAGTGACTTGGGACTCATAGGTAGCGAGCAGTACTTC
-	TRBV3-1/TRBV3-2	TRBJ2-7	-	CASSQKPFPPGQSSYEQYF	TGTGCCAGCAGCCAAAAACCATTCCCCCCCGGACAGAGCTCCTACGAGCAGTACTTC
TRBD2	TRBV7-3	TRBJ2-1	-	CASSLTGLPFRGGEQFF	TGTGCCAGCAGCTTAACGGGACTGCCGTTTCGGGGGGGTGAGCAGTTCTTC
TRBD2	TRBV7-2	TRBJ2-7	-	CASSLVRATSESYEQYF	TGTGCCAGCAGCTTAGTCCGTGCTACTAGCGAGTCCTACGAGCAGTACTTC
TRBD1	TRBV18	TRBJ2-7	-	CASSPADRGGWIYEQYF	TGTGCCAGCTCACCAGCCGACAGGGGAGGTTGGATCTACGAGCAGTACTTC
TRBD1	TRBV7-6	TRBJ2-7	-	CASSLLGQGAGEQYF	TGTGCCAGCAGCTTATTGGGACAGGGGGCGGGTGAGCAGTACTTC
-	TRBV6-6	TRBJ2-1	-	CASTPQVSYNEQFF	TGTGCCAGCACTCCGCAGGTATCCTACAATGAGCAGTTCTTC
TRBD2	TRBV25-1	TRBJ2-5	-	CASSPILAGLETQYF	TGTGCCAGCAGTCCTATCCTAGCGGGACTGGAGACCCAGTACTTC
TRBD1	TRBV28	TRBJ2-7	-	CASSFQGANEQYF	TGTGCCAGCAGTTTTCAGGGGGCAAACGAGCAGTACTTC
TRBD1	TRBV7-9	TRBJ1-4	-	CASSSGQAATNEKLFF	TGTGCCAGCAGCTCGGGACAGGCCGCAACTAATGAAAAACTGTTTTTT
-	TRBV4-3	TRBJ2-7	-	CASSQDSRGKYEQYF	TGCGCCAGCAGCCAAGACTCCCGGGGGAAGTACGAGCAGTACTTC
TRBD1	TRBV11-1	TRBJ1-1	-	CASSARQGAFTEAFF	TGTGCCAGCAGCGCCCGACAGGGGGCGTTTACTGAAGCTTTCTTT
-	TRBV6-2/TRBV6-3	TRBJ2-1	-	CASSYSISGGGQFF	TGTGCCAGCAGTTACTCGATCTCCGGGGGAGGGCAGTTCTTC
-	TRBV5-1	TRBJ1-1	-	CASSPTSELNTEAFF	TGCGCCAGCAGCCCGACAAGTGAGCTAAACACTGAAGCTTTCTTT
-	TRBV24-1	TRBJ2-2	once	CATSGQGYTGELFF	TGTGCCACCAGTGGTCAGGGGTACACCGGGGAGCTGTTTTTT
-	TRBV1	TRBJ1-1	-	CTSSQDRGNTEAFF	TGCACCAGCAGCCAAGATCGGGGAAACACTGAAGCTTTCTTT
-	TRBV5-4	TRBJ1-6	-	CASSLDQNNSPLHF	TGTGCCAGCAGCTTGGATCAGAATAATTCACCCCTCCACTTT
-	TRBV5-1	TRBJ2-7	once	CASSQSGVYEQYF	TGCGCCAGCAGCCAATCAGGGGTCTACGAGCAGTACTTC
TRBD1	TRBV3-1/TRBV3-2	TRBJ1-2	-	CASMSVDRGRYGYTF	TGTGCCAGCATGAGTGTGGACAGGGGGCGGTATGGCTACACCTTC
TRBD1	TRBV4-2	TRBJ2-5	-	CASSLQPGTGAETQYF	TGTGCCAGCAGCCTTCAACCCGGGACAGGGGCAGAGACCCAGTACTTC
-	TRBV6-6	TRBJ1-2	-	CASSDEGTRGYTF	TGTGCCAGCAGCGACGAAGGCACGCGGGGCTACACCTTC
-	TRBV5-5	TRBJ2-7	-	CASSFATDRHYEQYF	TGTGCCAGCAGCTTCGCCACCGACAGGCACTACGAGCAGTACTTC
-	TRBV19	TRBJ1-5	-	CASSTTPVLGNQPQHF	TGTGCCAGTAGTACCACACCAGTCCTGGGCAATCAGCCCCAGCATTTT
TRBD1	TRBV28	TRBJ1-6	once	CASSITGTGRSPLHF	TGTGCCAGCAGTATAACCGGGACAGGGAGATCACCCCTCCACTTT
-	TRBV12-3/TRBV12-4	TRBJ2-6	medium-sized	CASLVSGANVLTF	TGTGCCAGCCTAGTCTCTGGGGCCAACGTCCTGACTTTC